This T cell receptor (beta chain) came from a study of blood T cell repertoires in COVID-19. Turning to the study itself: Recovery meant two consecutive negative NP/OP PCR tests, professional clearance, or resolved symptoms. PBMCs, B-cell-depleted T cells, or T cells were the source of the cDNA or gDNA that made up the material.

Some clones are missing from TCRdb's copy, which holds only in-frame ones; the method was immunoSEQ multiplex PCR. The sample shows about 210,000 clones, about 86% of them seen only once. The CDR3 contains 15 residues. Per the germline V gene, CDR1 is SGDLS and CDR2 is YYNGEE. Losses at the gene ends were 2 bases for V and 3 bases for J; bases not matched to a gene: 4. This clone has only one observation. Participants were aged 18 to 89 years, lived in roughly 23 US areas, and enrolled virtually. Participants reported their clinical history, and cohort assignment relied on those reports. This TCR was sampled from a woman in her 40s in a cohort exposed to, infected with or recovered from COVID-19 (not recorded which). Sequencing input: PBMCs or T cells enriched from blood (not recorded which). V usage is TRBV9 and J usage is TRBJ1-4, with 7 bases aligning to TRBD1. Written as DNA, the CDR3 is TGTGCCAGCAGCGTTACAGGGGAATCTAATGAAAAACTGTTTTTT. Translated: CASSVTGESNEKLFF.